This TCR beta chain emerged from a study of blood T cell repertoires in COVID-19. Per the authors' pipeline: Amplification of reference gene primers provided the estimated nucleated cell counts. Clones were sequenced by immunoSEQ multiplex PCR, and TCRdb holds only the in-frame ones, with some missing. The V and J calls and the clone size are those of that table, but D and trimming were determined from the DNA. The data hold around 100,000 clones, with around 90% observed a single time. The material sequenced was peripheral blood. This clonotype originated in a human donor in a cohort sampled during active COVID-19.

The CDR3 region is CSASPGTGGRPATNEKLFF. CDR3 in DNA: TGCAGTGCTAGTCCCGGAACAGGGGGCCGACCCGCAACTAATGAAAAACTGTTTTTT. This chain joins TRBV20-1 and TRBJ1-4; 9 nucleotides match TRBD1. V dropped 3 bases and J dropped 0; count of bases not matched to a gene: 14. Germline CDR1 reads DFQATT; CDR2 reads SNEGSKA (reference sequence). CDR3 length equals 19 residues.